Shown below are 16 T cell receptor beta chains from a single sample sequenced in a study of control samples from healthy donors and cancer patients. Produced via immunoSEQ multiplex PCR; TCRdb's table is partial and in-frame only. The profile covers approximately 140,000 clones, with about 89% appearing a single time and approximately 7% taken by the ten largest. The sample was blood. The receptors derive from a man between 18 and 35 years old in good health.

The V gene is TRBV19, the J gene TRBJ2-3, with 9 bases fitting TRBD1. Looked up from germline, CDR1 is LNHDA and CDR2 is SQIVND (reference sequence). With 5 bases clipped from V and 2 bases from J, the junction kept 8 bases outside the gene matches. The CDR3 spans 16 residues. Here the CDR3 reads CASSDYRGLDTDTQYF. The DNA for the CDR3 is TGTGCCAGTAGTGATTACAGGGGGCTCGACACAGATACGCAGTATTTT. The full variable domain, in which reference TRBV19 and TRBJ2-3 provide the parts outside the CDR3, is DGGITQSPKYLFRKEGQNVTLSCEQNLNHDAMYWYRQDPGQGLRLIYYSQIVNDFQKGDIAEGYSVSREKKESFPLTVTSAQKNPTAFYLCASSDYRGLDTDTQYFGPGTRLTVL.

The chain employs TRBV28 and TRBJ1-1, with D perhaps TRBD1 (6 bases). Deletions cut 5 bases from V and 11 bases from J, with 12 bases between. Germline CDR1 MDHEN, CDR2 SYDVKM. The CDR3 has 11 residues. The CDR3 nucleotides are TGTGCCAGCAGTAGAAAAGGACAGGCTTTCTTT. Its translation: CASSRKGQAFF. Variable domain in full (rest from reference TRBV28 and TRBJ1-1): DVKVTQSSRYLVKRTGEKVFLECVQDMDHENMFWYRQDPGLGLRLIYFSYDVKMKEKGDIPEGYSVSREKKERFSLILESASTNQTSMYLCASSRKGQAFFGQGTRLTVV.

The chain recombines TRBV5-1 with TRBJ2-5; 7 bases align to TRBD1. After removal of 3 bases from V and 3 bases from J, the junction contained 5 bases not matched to a gene. From germline, CDR1 is SGHRS and CDR2 YFSETQ. CDR3 length: 14 residues. CDR3 in amino acids: CASSSLGQKETQYF. Here the CDR3 DNA reads TGCGCCAGCAGCTCCCTGGGACAGAAAGAGACCCAGTACTTC. The full variable domain, rest sourced from reference TRBV5-1 and TRBJ2-5, is KAGVTQTPRYLIKTRGQQVTLSCSPISGHRSVSWYQQTPGQGLQFLFEYFSETQRNKGNFPGRFSGRQFSNSRSEMNVSTLELGDSALYLCASSSLGQKETQYFGPGTRLLVL.

This chain uses TRBV19 with TRBJ1-5; D remains unclear. With 0 bases removed from V and 4 bases from J, the gap between germline ends came to 10 bases. Germline assignment: CDR1 LNHDA and CDR2 SQIVND (reference sequence). This CDR3 contains 15 residues. The CDR3 DNA follows: TGTGCCAGTAGTATAGACCAATTCGGGAATCAGCCCCAGCATTTT. This sequence encodes CASSIDQFGNQPQHF.

The genes are TRBV30 and TRBJ2-1, with a weak D call TRBD1 (5 bases). V was cut by 0 bases and J by 5 bases, with 14 bases left in between. Germline V gene data show CDR1 as GTSNPN and CDR2 as SVGIG (reference sequence). The CDR3 spans 15 residues. The CDR3 is CAWSVLSGLNNEQFF. CDR3 nucleotides: TGTGCCTGGAGTGTCCTTTCAGGGCTAAACAATGAGCAGTTCTTC.

The chain employs TRBV2 and TRBJ2-1; 11 positions match TRBD2. The CDR3 is made up of 15 amino acids. J lost 10 bases, V lost 3 bases, and 8 bases had no gene match. Per germline, CDR1 SNHLY and CDR2 FYNNEI. CDR3 coding DNA: TGTGCCAGCAGTGACCCGGCTAGCGGGAGGAACGAGCAGTTCTTC. Translated, it gives CASSDPASGRNEQFF.

The rearrangement joins TRBV12-5 to TRBJ1-4; TRBD1 is a possible D gene (5 bases). Germline CDR1 reads LGHNT; CDR2 reads FRNRAP. This CDR3 has 18 amino acids. V shed 0 bases and J shed 3 bases, with 17 bases lying between them. The DNA for the CDR3 is TGTGCTAGTGGTTTGGTACTCCAGACGGACACCTCTAATGAAAAACTGTTTTTT. Its translation: CASGLVLQTDTSNEKLFF.

Concerning this clone: The sample carries other DNA sequences with the same CDR3. The chain uses TRBV19 and TRBJ1-1; 8 nucleotides line up with TRBD1. V lost 3 bases to trimming and J lost 1 base; unmatched junction nucleotides: 1. Germline CDR1 LNHDA, CDR2 SQIVND (reference sequence). The CDR3 is 14 residues long. CDR3 region: CASSIGQGNTEAFF. DNA for the CDR3: TGTGCCAGTAGTATTGGACAGGGGAACACTGAAGCTTTCTTT.

This chain links TRBV30 with TRBJ1-5; D ambiguous. The V gene's germline CDR1 is GTSNPN and CDR2 SVGIG (reference sequence). CDR3 length: 14 amino acids. V was pared by 3 bases and J by 2 bases, with 11 bases between. CDR3: CAWSWAGGNQPQHF. The CDR3 DNA follows: TGTGCCTGGAGCTGGGCAGGAGGCAATCAGCCCCAGCATTTT.

The V and J genes are TRBV9 and TRBJ1-4; unclear D gene. CDR3 length: 13 residues. Germline V gene sequence: CDR1 SGDLS, CDR2 YYNGEE. V was trimmed by 0 bases and J by 4 bases, leaving 4 bases between them. The CDR3 region has the DNA TGTGCCAGCAGCGTAGGGATTAATGAAAAACTGTTTTTT. As protein: CASSVGINEKLFF.

As DNA, the CDR3 is TGTGCCAGCAGCTTAAGGGTCGAGAGCTATGGCTACACCTTC. It is translated as CASSLRVESYGYTF. The chain has TRBV11-2 and TRBJ1-2; D uncertain. Trimming took 2 bases from V and 4 from J, leaving 11 bases between them. This CDR3 region has 14 residues. From germline, CDR1 is SGHAT and CDR2 FQNNGV.

CDR3 coding DNA: TGTGCCAGCAGCTTAGGGGGACAGTTTAATGAAAAACTGTTTTTT. Its translation is CASSLGGQFNEKLFF. The chain couples TRBV13 to TRBJ1-4; 7 positions match TRBD1. This CDR3 comprises 15 residues. Unmatched junction bases numbered 2, after V lost 0 bases and J lost 4 bases. CDR1 and CDR2 (germline): PRHDT, FYEKMQ (reference sequence).

The V and J genes are TRBV9 and TRBJ1-3; a possible D gene is TRBD1 (5 bases). The CDR3 runs 17 residues. Germline V gene sequence: CDR1 SGDLS, CDR2 YYNGEE. V lost 0 bases, J lost 0 bases, and 13 bases lay in between. CDR3 residues: CASSVAPGLDSGNTIYF. In DNA, the CDR3 is TGTGCCAGCAGCGTAGCTCCAGGGTTGGACTCTGGAAACACCATATATTTT.

The J gene is TRBJ2-7, the V gene TRBV7-9; 10 bases line up with TRBD1. CDR1 and CDR2 (germline): SEHNR, FQNEAQ (reference sequence). CDR3 length: 14 amino acids. Losses at the gene ends were 5 bases for V and 2 bases for J; bases not matched to a gene: 3. CDR3 sequence reads: CASSTGQGAYEQYF. CDR3 in DNA: TGTGCCAGCAGCACAGGACAGGGGGCCTACGAGCAGTACTTC.

The rearrangement uses TRBV5-1 and TRBJ1-2; D gene unclear. Trimming cost V 2 bases and J 2 bases, with 10 bases left between them. CDR3 size: 14 residues. Germline CDR1 and CDR2: SGHRS and YFSETQ. The CDR3 nucleotides are TGCGCCAGCAGCTTTGGTACACTCAACTATGGCTACACCTTC. Amino acids: CASSFGTLNYGYTF.

V usage is TRBV5-5 and J usage is TRBJ2-3, with 8 nucleotides matching TRBD1. V shed 4 bases and J 2 bases; nucleotides not matched to a gene: 12. The CDR3 is 17 amino acids. Germline assignment: CDR1 SGHKS and CDR2 YYEKEE (reference sequence). CDR3 protein: CASSEWTGPGATDTQYF. The CDR3 DNA is TGTGCCAGCAGCGAGTGGACAGGGCCAGGGGCCACAGATACGCAGTATTTT.